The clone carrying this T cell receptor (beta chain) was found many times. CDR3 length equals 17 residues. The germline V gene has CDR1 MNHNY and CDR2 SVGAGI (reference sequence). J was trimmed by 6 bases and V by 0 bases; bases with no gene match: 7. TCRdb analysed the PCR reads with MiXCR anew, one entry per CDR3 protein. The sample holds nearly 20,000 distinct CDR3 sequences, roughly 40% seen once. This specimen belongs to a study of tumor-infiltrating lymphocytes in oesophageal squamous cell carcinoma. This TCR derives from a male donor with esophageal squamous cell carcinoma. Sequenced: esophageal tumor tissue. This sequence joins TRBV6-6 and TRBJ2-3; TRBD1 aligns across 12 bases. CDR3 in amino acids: CASSYSGTGGKVDTQYF. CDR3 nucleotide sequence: TGTGCCAGCAGTTACTCAGGGACAGGGGGCAAGGTGGATACGCAGTATTTT.